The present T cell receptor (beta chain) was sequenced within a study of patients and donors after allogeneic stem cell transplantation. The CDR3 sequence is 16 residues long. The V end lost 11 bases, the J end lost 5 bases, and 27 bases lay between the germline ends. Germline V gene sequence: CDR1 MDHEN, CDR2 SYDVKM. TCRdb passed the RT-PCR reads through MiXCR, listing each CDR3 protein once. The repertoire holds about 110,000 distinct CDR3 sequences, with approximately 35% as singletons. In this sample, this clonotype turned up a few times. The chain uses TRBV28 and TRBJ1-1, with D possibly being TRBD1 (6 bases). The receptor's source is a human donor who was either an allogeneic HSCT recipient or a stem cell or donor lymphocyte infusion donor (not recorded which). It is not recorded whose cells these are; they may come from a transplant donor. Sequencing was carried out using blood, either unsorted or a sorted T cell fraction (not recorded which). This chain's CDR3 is CAQDFGGGGTRTEAFF. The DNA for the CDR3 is TGTGCCCAGGACTTCGGGGGCGGGGGCACACGGACTGAAGCTTTCTTT. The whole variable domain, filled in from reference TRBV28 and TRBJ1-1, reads DVKVTQSSRYLVKRTGEKVFLECVQDMDHENMFWYRQDPGLGLRLIYFSYDVKMKEKGDIPEGYSVSREKKERFSLILESASTNQTSMYLCAQDFGGGGTRTEAFFGQGTRLTVV.